The source of this T cell receptor beta chain is a study of T cell repertoires in cytomegalovirus infection. Study context: CMV epitopes, recently identified HLA-C-restricted and well-studied HLA-B-restricted, were used. CMV infection together with matching HLA type was indicated by public TCR beta signatures.

Concerning this clonotype: Its antigen remains unknown.

TCRdb reanalysed the reads using MiXCR and keeps one entry per CDR3 protein. The profile shows 250,000 to 400,000 distinct CDR3 sequences, approximately 25% of them singletons. Unmatched junction bases numbered 11, after V lost 0 bases and J lost 5 bases. The germline gives CDR1 DFQATT, CDR2 SNEGSKA (reference sequence). This CDR3 has 17 amino acids. This receptor was taken from a human donor in good health (CMV status not recorded). Some clones in this sample may be carry-over from other donors' samples. The chain joins TRBV20-1 to TRBJ2-1, with 9 bases identical to TRBD1. This specimen was cultured PBMCs, taken from culture after CMV antigen stimulation. CDR3 in DNA: TGCAGTGCTAGAGACCGCCCCCGGGACAGGGTAAACAATGAGCAGTTCTTC. Translating it yields CSARDRPRDRVNNEQFF.